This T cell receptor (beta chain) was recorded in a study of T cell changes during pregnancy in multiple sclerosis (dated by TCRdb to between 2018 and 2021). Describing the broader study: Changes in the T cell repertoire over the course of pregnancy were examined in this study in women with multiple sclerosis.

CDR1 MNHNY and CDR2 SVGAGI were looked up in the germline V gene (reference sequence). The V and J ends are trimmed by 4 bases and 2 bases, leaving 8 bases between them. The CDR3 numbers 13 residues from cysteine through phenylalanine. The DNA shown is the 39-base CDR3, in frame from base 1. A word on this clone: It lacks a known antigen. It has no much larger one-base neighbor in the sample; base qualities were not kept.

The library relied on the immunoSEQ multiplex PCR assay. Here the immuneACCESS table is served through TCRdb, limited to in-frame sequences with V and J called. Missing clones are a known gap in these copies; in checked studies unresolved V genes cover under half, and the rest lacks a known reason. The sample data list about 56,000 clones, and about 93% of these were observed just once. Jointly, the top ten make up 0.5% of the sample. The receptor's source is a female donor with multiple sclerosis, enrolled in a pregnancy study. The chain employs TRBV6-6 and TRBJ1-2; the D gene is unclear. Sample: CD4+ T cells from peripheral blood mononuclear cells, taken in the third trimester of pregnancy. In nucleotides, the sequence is TGTGCCAGCAGTTCCCACACCAACTATGGCTACACCTTC. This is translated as CASSSHTNYGYTF.